This TCR beta chain was identified during a study of blood T cell repertoires in COVID-19 (dated by TCRdb to 2018 to 2020). Concerning the study at large: The collaborator samples originated in the United States, Italy and Spain and spanned the acute and convalescent phases of COVID-19. The prospective study material was composed of cDNA or gDNA derived from T cells, B-cell-depleted T cells, or PBMCs. The dataset comprised deeply sampled blood TCRbeta repertoires from subjects exposed to, actively infected with, or recovered from COVID-19. The repertoires were released in a freely available public database intended as a resource for research on the immune response to SARS-CoV-2. The samples were drawn from the first 160 participants of the ongoing ImmuneRACE study and from roughly 1,300 subjects provided by 6 global collaborators. Nearly every sample came with metadata listing a de-identified subject ID, COVID-19 status, age in years and sex. Where available, HLA class I and class II types were obtained from metadata supplied by the sample provider rather than from assay-based typing. Paper-wide results and their limitations: The quantity of clinical and demographic metadata differed by source and by participant and was supplied without curation.

TCRbeta CDR3 regions were amplified from genomic DNA using the immunoSEQ Assay, a bias-controlled multiplex PCR. In the authors' own workflow: Within the assay, amplification of reference gene primers was used to estimate how many nucleated cells each sample contained. Sequence reads were collapsed and filtered to measure the absolute abundance of every unique TCRbeta CDR3 rearrangement. For each sample, productive Simpson clonality was calculated by taking the square root of Simpson's diversity index across productive rearrangements. In its TCRdb copy, this immuneACCESS table keeps in-frame sequences only and misses some clones. Where compared with another copy, unresolved V genes explain less than half of these, and the others have no known cause. The DNA gave D and trimming, while V, J and clone size come from that table. The sample data list 150,000 to 200,000 clones, and 70% to 85% of these were observed just once. 15% to 20% of the sample is taken by the ten largest.

Participants in the prospective study were aged about 18 to 89 years, lived in more than 20 United States geographic areas, and enrolled through a virtual design. In the prospective study, participants were assigned to cohorts based on the clinical history participants reported in a screening survey and a study questionnaire. Recovered participants in ImmuneRACE Cohort 3 were defined by two consecutive negative NP/OP PCR tests, clearance by a healthcare professional, or resolution of symptoms. Each participant in the prospective study had whole blood, serum and a nasopharyngeal or oropharyngeal swab collected by mobile phlebotomists. Additional blood draws and questionnaires over an approximately two-month period could optionally be provided by prospective study participants. Before DNA extraction, prospective study blood samples were shipped either frozen or at room temperature. Germline trimming amounts to 0 bases on V and 4 bases on J, with 5 as the count of junction bases outside the gene matches. The CDR3 numbers 16 residues from cysteine through phenylalanine. Only the CDR3 part of the read is kept: 48 bases, read in frame from the first base. CDR1 KGHDR and CDR2 SFDVKD were looked up in the germline V gene.

Ten or more counts support this clone. Its antigen target is currently unknown. There are no base qualities to consult, and no much larger clone falls within one base. The source is a woman between 50 and 59 years old who had recovered from COVID-19. The chain links TRBV24-1 with TRBJ2-7; 10 of the junction bases match TRBD1. Source material: PBMCs or T cells enriched from blood (not recorded which). The CDR3 corresponds to CATSDLGDRGDYEQYF. The DNA reads as follows: TGTGCCACCAGTGATTTGGGGGACAGGGGAGATTACGAGCAGTACTTC.